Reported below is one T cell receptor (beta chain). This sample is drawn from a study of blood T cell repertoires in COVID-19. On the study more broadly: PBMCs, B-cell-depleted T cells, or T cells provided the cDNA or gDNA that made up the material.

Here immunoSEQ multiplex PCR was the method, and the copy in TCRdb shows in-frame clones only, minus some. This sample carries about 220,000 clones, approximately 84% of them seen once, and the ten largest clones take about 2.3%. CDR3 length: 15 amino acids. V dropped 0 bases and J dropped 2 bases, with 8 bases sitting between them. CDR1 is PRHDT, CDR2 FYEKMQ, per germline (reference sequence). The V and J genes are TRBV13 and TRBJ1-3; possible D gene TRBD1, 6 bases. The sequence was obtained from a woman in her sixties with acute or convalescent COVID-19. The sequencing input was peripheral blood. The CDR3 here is CASSLGGGPGNTIYF. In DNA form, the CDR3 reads TGTGCCAGCAGCTTAGGCGGGGGGCCTGGAAACACCATATATTTT.